Detailed here is one T cell receptor beta chain. It lacks a known antigen. No base quality information exists; no much larger clone differs at one position. The library was prepared using the immunoSEQ multiplex PCR assay. A mixture of 60 forward primers for TCR Vbeta segments and 13 reverse primers for TCR Jbeta segments was used in the multiplex PCR. Amplification of the CDR3 region of rearranged TCR beta genes was performed with a multiplex PCR assay on genomic DNA. The Illumina HiSeq System was used to sequence the amplified TCR beta libraries as 87-base-pair reads. On the authors' methods: A later analysis counted about 80 million unique TCR beta chains across the 640 or so repertoires, and 9 million to 14 million of these chains were shared by at least two donors. Raw reads were error-corrected and collapsed into unique sequences with a nearest-neighbor algorithm that merged closely related sequences to remove PCR and sequencing errors. V, D and J gene segments were assigned by aligning CDR3 sequences to IMGT reference sequences. Each retained sequence needed at least a six-nucleotide match to both a V gene segment and a J gene segment. A rearrangement was called productive if the CDR3 had no stop codons and remained in frame with V and J, and every other rearrangement was called non-productive. CDR3 was defined by IMGT convention, running from the second conserved V-encoded cysteine to the conserved J-encoded phenylalanine. Sequences without an unambiguous match to a single V gene segment were excluded from the earlier analysis of about 600 of the donors. In an earlier analysis of 587 of the donors, V segments were called functional above 56.7% productive rearrangements and were called segregating when the between-donor standard deviation exceeded 5%. A statistical classification framework was developed to diagnose cytomegalovirus status using the catalog of TCR beta chain sequences. V and J gene assignment, in a later analysis, came from comparing TCR nucleotide sequences with IMGT/GENE-DB human TR gene sequences. A later analysis assigned CDR3 sequences and most-parsimonious VDJ recombination scenarios with the TCRdist pipeline. A later analysis defined each TCR beta chain by its CDR3 amino acid sequence plus V-gene family, and excluded reads lacking a unique V-gene family. A later analysis removed 500 to 650 highly shared, low-generation-probability nucleotide sequences to deal with suspected cross-contamination and a sequencing artifact. A later analysis calculated a clonal expansion index for each public chain from normalized within-repertoire ranks of inferred template counts. In a later analysis, generation probabilities were computed with a VDJ recombination model fitted to out-of-frame rearrangements, and the resulting probabilities were checked against IGoR. In a later analysis, TCR-TCR, TCR-HLA and TCR-CMV co-occurrence was scored with hypergeometric tests, and a repertoire-size bias correction was applied to TCR pairs. False discovery rates were estimated in a later analysis by permuting HLA or CMV assignments 20 times. In a later analysis, co-occurring TCRs were grouped using DBSCAN, with TCRdist sequence similarity added in when clustering inside HLA-allele-positive subsets. Co-occurrence clustering excluded repertoires with fewer than 30,000 or more than 120,000 public chains, plus five with anomalous nucleotide sharing. Held by TCRdb, this immuneACCESS table contains in-frame sequences only and omits some clones. Under half of the omission traces to an unresolved V gene where checked; the cause of the rest is unknown. V and J calls and clone size are those listed in that table; D and trimming were worked out from the DNA. Across this sample there are some 95,000 clones, with 55% to 85% seen only once. The ten largest clones take up roughly 15% of the sample.

From cysteine to phenylalanine, the CDR3 is 18 amino acids long. Kept here is only the CDR3 DNA, which spans 54 bases and is read in frame from base 1. Compared with germline, V lacks 0 bases and J lacks 4 bases; bases without a gene match: 10. The germline V gene (reference sequence) provides CDR1 SEHNR and CDR2 FQNEAQ. This sample stems from a study of cytomegalovirus exposure and HLA in healthy donors (dated 2017 in TCRdb). For the wider study: An earlier analysis of around 600 of the donors reported roughly 270 Gb of sequence data and 117 million unique TCR beta sequences from 150 million to 200 million T cells. Around 320 gigabases of sequencing data and tens of millions of unique TCR sequences were included in an early release covering under 650 HLA-typed donors. Among the roughly 410 genotyped donors, around 81% belonged to the genetic ancestry cluster associated with self-reported Caucasian donors. The aim of the study was to test whether cataloging public T cell receptors could identify signatures of past pathogen exposure. The study profiled the T cell repertoires of 550 to 700 subjects by immunosequencing and related them to cytomegalovirus serostatus. A separate validation cohort of roughly 130 different subjects was used in addition to the approximately 610-subject first cohort. The study combined high-throughput TCR immunosequencing, statistical association of individual TCRs with disease status, and machine learning to predict cytomegalovirus infection status. A later analysis re-analyzed previously published TCR beta repertoires from roughly 600 donors and added high-resolution HLA genotyping to study TCR occurrence patterns. In the later analysis, no new phenotypic data were used to find candidate immune exposures; instead, reliance was placed on TCR beta sequences and their occurrence across donors. An earlier analysis of several hundred of the donors used high-throughput TCR beta sequencing to judge whether each TCR beta V gene segment behaved as functional or pseudogenic. Donor age, sex, ethnicity and CMV serostatus were compiled alongside the repertoire data. In a later genetic analysis, genome-wide SNP genotypes for about three fifths of the 666 donors were used, and that subset was treated as a discovery cohort. Every discovery cohort repertoire had been produced on one sequencing platform. HLA typing covered class I and class II loci at four-digit resolution. The number of donors typed differed by locus, with roughly 620-630 for A, B, C, DRB1 and DQB1, more than 500 for DQA1, 600 to 610 for DPA1, and some 440 for DPB1. Four to six DR-DQ haplotypes were handled as single units for association and clustering because linkage in the cohort was strong. Among almost 400 genotyped donors of the cohort, an average of around 240,000 unique TCR beta nucleotide sequences were sequenced per donor, 15% to 20% of them non-productive.

The cohort consisted of 600 to 750 healthy bone marrow donors. All cohort members were sampled while nominally healthy, although unrecorded immune exposures were likely present. The donor tested CMV seropositive and was one of the 289 seropositive cohort members. A peripheral blood sample was provided by each donor, and peripheral blood mononuclear cells were used for TCR beta sequencing. The Qiagen DNeasy Blood Extraction Kit was used to extract genomic DNA from the blood cell samples. Broader findings and caveats from the paper: The presence/absence analyses assumed that sequencing depth was roughly uniform across donors, and that assumption may not be true. Some IMGT-functional V segments, including TRBV6-2 and TRBV6-3, could not be told apart with the 87-base-pair reads, so those segments were excluded. According to a later analysis, most CMV-associated TCR beta chains appeared to be HLA-restricted, and the HLA associations seemed to be driven largely by CMV exposure. In a later analysis, several top co-occurrence clusters were reported to appear linked to parvovirus B19, influenza, CMV and Epstein-Barr virus. In a later analysis, HLA-associated TCR beta chains were found to be more clonally expanded and to have lower generation probabilities than equally common non-associated chains. Because some donors lacked HLA typing at each locus, the association tests relied only on the typed subset. Specific HLA alleles were associated with more than 15,000 TCR beta sequences at a false discovery rate of 0.05 in a later analysis. In a later genetic analysis, fewer N-insertions in productive TCRs were reported among donors in an Asian-associated ancestry cluster than the approximately 710-donor mean. According to a later analysis, TCR association rates differed among HLA loci, with DRB1 alleles showing the most associated TCRs and HLA-C alleles showing the fewest. The sequencing pipeline was judged likely to have produced a cluster of highly shared sequence variants as a technical artifact. Correlated functional status among segregating V segments might be attributable to linkage disequilibrium, but an unknown experimental factor could not be ruled out. Broadly in line with IMGT annotations, most TCR beta V segments showed up in productive rearrangements about 87% or about 30% of the time in an earlier analysis of under 700 of the donors. The authors suggested that the approach could potentially be generalized to other disease states and immunological phenotypes. A further reported finding was that TCR beta sequences accurately predicted the HLA-A and HLA-B alleles for most subjects in the first cohort. Most TCR sequences were seen in very few donors, while some public TCRs were found in many individuals. Seventeen rarely observed V segments, including chromosome 9 orphons, were excluded from the earlier analysis of about 600 of the donors because counts were too low. The only immune exposure information available for the cohort was CMV serostatus. An association between a missense DCLRE1C variant and V-gene and J-gene trimming of TCR beta chains was found in a later genetic analysis and replicated in an independent cohort. The cohort was sequenced for TCR beta chains only, and without alpha or paired-chain data the features that could be detected were limited. Strong co-occurrence of HLA alleles, especially DR and DQ, made assigning TCR associations to individual alleles difficult. In the study, approximately 150 TCR beta chains were listed as associated with cytomegalovirus. In vitro tests confirmed that a few of the cytomegalovirus-associated TCR beta chains recognize cytomegalovirus antigens. The classifier was reported to diagnose cytomegalovirus status with high specificity and sensitivity in both the original and validation cohorts.

This TCR derives from a woman aged 18-29 years in good health and CMV-seropositive. The sequence is built from TRBV7-9 and TRBJ1-1, and TRBD1 aligns with 11 junction nucleotides. What was sequenced was PBMCs. Read as DNA, the sequence is TGTGCCAGCAGCTTAGCGGCGCAGGACGGACAGGGGGCCACTGAAGCTTTCTTT. It is translated as CASSLAAQDGQGATEAFF.